This T cell receptor beta chain was sequenced during a study of blood T cells in healthy people across ages. The germline V gene encodes CDR1 LNHNV and CDR2 YYDKDF (reference sequence). The CDR3 loop spans 15 amino acids. The junction had 10 bases not matched to a gene; V was cut back by 3 bases and J by 5 bases. This clonotype has ten or more counts. Sample-barcoded 5' priming and a J-beta primer mix drove a second PCR of about 6 to 12 cycles. Each CDR3 protein is one row after TCRdb ran MiXCR on the 5' RACE reads. The sample consists of some 1.5 million distinct CDR3 sequences, approximately 28% of them appearing once.

Sequencing was done on a sample of blood. This rearrangement joins TRBV15 to TRBJ2-7, with TRBD1 matching 7 bases. The clonotype originates from a woman in her thirties in good health. The CDR3 DNA sequence: TGTGCCACCAGCAGTGACCGTGGGACAGCCGACGAGCAGTACTTC. Its translation is CATSSDRGTADEQYF.